The 7 T cell receptor beta chains reported below all come from one sample, sequenced in a study of tumor-infiltrating lymphocytes in primary liver carcinoma. Unsorted whole blood yielded the blood RNA, and germline DNA was also extracted. Constant-region priming of about 520 ng total RNA yielded TCR beta cDNA. Sequencing libraries for TCR beta derived from three nested multiplex PCR rounds that used slightly modified ARM-PCR. Investigators reported that the first two PCR rounds, at 10 cycles each, used TRBV1-TRBV30 forward primers with a C-beta reverse primer. MiXCR, run by TCRdb on the multiplex PCR reads, gives a single entry per CDR3 protein. The sample has over 250,000 distinct CDR3 sequences, about three fifths seen once. The sample consisted of peripheral blood. The receptors shown here come from a woman in her 30s with primary liver carcinoma and hepatitis B virus infection.

The chain carries TRBV7-9 and TRBJ1-2, with D unresolved. Germline-derived CDR1 and CDR2 are SEHNR and FQNEAQ (reference sequence). The CDR3 spans 17 residues. V was clipped by 5 bases and J by 4 bases, with 23 bases between them. The CDR3 protein is CASSPGLRKWAAYGYTF. For the CDR3, the DNA is TGTGCCAGCAGCCCCGGGTTGAGAAAGTGGGCAGCCTATGGCTACACCTTC.

The chain carries TRBV6-6 and TRBJ2-5; no definite D call. The germline V and J ends were trimmed by 2 bases and 1 base, with 17 bases remaining between them. CDR1 and CDR2 from the germline V gene are MNHNY and SVGAGI (reference sequence). CDR3 length equals 17 residues. The CDR3 region is CASSYIKLPDAQETQYF. The CDR3 DNA is TGTGCCAGCAGTTACATTAAACTGCCAGACGCCCAAGAGACCCAGTACTTC.

This clonotype has just a few counts. V usage is TRBV12-3 or TRBV12-4 and J usage is TRBJ2-1; D uncertain. The CDR3 totals 16 residues. V was trimmed by 7 bases and J by 8 bases, leaving 24 bases between them. CDR3 amino acids: CASTTQDHYLAYEQFF. The CDR3 DNA reads TGTGCCAGCACCACCCAGGACCACTATTTGGCGTATGAGCAGTTCTTC.

As regards this clonotype: One base away lies a much larger clone, so this may be a sequencing read error. The chain employs TRBV12-3 or TRBV12-4 and TRBJ2-1; 9 bases match TRBD2. With 6 bases clipped from V and 9 bases from J, the junction kept 9 bases outside the gene matches. This CDR3 comprises 14 residues. The CDR3 sequence is CASSFSGSMGEQFF. The CDR3 DNA sequence: TGTGCCAGCAGCTTTAGCGGGAGCATGGGTGAGCAGTTCTTC.

This clonotype occurred once. A much larger clone differs by one base, so this may be a read error. V is TRBV29-1 and J is TRBJ2-3; D gene uncertain. The length of the CDR3 is 12 residues. CDR1 is SQVTM, CDR2 ANQGSEA, per germline. Written as DNA, the CDR3 is TGCAGAGTTGCAGATAGCACAGATACGCAGTATTTT. This translates into CRVADSTDTQYF.

In its sample, this clonotype was seen a few times. V is TRBV13 and J is TRBJ2-7, with 9 bases lining up with TRBD1. The junction had 9 bases not matched to a gene; V was cut back by 5 bases and J by 7 bases. The CDR3 consists of 14 residues. CDR1 and CDR2 (germline): PRHDT, FYEKMQ (reference sequence). CDR3 DNA: TGTGCCAGCAGCACGAAACAGGGGGCGAGGGAGCAGTACTTC. It yields the protein CASSTKQGAREQYF.

As concerns this clonotype: An end of the junction does not agree with germline; a read error may underlie this. The V and J genes are TRBV7-9 and TRBJ2-7; tentatively, D is TRBD2 (7 bases). This CDR3 is 14 amino acids long. The germline CDR1 and CDR2 sequences are SEHNR and FQNEAQ (reference sequence). The CDR3 DNA sequence: TGTGCCAGCAGCTTAGCGAGGGGGGGCTGCGAGCAATACTTC. This codes for CASSLARGGCEQYF. The full variable domain, completed using reference TRBV7-9 and TRBJ2-7, is DTGVSQNPRHKITKRGQNVTFRCDPISEHNRLYWYRQTLGQGPEFLTYFQNEAQLEKSRLLSDRFSAERPKGSFSTLEIQRTEQGDSAMYLCASSLARGGCEQYFGPGTRLTVT.